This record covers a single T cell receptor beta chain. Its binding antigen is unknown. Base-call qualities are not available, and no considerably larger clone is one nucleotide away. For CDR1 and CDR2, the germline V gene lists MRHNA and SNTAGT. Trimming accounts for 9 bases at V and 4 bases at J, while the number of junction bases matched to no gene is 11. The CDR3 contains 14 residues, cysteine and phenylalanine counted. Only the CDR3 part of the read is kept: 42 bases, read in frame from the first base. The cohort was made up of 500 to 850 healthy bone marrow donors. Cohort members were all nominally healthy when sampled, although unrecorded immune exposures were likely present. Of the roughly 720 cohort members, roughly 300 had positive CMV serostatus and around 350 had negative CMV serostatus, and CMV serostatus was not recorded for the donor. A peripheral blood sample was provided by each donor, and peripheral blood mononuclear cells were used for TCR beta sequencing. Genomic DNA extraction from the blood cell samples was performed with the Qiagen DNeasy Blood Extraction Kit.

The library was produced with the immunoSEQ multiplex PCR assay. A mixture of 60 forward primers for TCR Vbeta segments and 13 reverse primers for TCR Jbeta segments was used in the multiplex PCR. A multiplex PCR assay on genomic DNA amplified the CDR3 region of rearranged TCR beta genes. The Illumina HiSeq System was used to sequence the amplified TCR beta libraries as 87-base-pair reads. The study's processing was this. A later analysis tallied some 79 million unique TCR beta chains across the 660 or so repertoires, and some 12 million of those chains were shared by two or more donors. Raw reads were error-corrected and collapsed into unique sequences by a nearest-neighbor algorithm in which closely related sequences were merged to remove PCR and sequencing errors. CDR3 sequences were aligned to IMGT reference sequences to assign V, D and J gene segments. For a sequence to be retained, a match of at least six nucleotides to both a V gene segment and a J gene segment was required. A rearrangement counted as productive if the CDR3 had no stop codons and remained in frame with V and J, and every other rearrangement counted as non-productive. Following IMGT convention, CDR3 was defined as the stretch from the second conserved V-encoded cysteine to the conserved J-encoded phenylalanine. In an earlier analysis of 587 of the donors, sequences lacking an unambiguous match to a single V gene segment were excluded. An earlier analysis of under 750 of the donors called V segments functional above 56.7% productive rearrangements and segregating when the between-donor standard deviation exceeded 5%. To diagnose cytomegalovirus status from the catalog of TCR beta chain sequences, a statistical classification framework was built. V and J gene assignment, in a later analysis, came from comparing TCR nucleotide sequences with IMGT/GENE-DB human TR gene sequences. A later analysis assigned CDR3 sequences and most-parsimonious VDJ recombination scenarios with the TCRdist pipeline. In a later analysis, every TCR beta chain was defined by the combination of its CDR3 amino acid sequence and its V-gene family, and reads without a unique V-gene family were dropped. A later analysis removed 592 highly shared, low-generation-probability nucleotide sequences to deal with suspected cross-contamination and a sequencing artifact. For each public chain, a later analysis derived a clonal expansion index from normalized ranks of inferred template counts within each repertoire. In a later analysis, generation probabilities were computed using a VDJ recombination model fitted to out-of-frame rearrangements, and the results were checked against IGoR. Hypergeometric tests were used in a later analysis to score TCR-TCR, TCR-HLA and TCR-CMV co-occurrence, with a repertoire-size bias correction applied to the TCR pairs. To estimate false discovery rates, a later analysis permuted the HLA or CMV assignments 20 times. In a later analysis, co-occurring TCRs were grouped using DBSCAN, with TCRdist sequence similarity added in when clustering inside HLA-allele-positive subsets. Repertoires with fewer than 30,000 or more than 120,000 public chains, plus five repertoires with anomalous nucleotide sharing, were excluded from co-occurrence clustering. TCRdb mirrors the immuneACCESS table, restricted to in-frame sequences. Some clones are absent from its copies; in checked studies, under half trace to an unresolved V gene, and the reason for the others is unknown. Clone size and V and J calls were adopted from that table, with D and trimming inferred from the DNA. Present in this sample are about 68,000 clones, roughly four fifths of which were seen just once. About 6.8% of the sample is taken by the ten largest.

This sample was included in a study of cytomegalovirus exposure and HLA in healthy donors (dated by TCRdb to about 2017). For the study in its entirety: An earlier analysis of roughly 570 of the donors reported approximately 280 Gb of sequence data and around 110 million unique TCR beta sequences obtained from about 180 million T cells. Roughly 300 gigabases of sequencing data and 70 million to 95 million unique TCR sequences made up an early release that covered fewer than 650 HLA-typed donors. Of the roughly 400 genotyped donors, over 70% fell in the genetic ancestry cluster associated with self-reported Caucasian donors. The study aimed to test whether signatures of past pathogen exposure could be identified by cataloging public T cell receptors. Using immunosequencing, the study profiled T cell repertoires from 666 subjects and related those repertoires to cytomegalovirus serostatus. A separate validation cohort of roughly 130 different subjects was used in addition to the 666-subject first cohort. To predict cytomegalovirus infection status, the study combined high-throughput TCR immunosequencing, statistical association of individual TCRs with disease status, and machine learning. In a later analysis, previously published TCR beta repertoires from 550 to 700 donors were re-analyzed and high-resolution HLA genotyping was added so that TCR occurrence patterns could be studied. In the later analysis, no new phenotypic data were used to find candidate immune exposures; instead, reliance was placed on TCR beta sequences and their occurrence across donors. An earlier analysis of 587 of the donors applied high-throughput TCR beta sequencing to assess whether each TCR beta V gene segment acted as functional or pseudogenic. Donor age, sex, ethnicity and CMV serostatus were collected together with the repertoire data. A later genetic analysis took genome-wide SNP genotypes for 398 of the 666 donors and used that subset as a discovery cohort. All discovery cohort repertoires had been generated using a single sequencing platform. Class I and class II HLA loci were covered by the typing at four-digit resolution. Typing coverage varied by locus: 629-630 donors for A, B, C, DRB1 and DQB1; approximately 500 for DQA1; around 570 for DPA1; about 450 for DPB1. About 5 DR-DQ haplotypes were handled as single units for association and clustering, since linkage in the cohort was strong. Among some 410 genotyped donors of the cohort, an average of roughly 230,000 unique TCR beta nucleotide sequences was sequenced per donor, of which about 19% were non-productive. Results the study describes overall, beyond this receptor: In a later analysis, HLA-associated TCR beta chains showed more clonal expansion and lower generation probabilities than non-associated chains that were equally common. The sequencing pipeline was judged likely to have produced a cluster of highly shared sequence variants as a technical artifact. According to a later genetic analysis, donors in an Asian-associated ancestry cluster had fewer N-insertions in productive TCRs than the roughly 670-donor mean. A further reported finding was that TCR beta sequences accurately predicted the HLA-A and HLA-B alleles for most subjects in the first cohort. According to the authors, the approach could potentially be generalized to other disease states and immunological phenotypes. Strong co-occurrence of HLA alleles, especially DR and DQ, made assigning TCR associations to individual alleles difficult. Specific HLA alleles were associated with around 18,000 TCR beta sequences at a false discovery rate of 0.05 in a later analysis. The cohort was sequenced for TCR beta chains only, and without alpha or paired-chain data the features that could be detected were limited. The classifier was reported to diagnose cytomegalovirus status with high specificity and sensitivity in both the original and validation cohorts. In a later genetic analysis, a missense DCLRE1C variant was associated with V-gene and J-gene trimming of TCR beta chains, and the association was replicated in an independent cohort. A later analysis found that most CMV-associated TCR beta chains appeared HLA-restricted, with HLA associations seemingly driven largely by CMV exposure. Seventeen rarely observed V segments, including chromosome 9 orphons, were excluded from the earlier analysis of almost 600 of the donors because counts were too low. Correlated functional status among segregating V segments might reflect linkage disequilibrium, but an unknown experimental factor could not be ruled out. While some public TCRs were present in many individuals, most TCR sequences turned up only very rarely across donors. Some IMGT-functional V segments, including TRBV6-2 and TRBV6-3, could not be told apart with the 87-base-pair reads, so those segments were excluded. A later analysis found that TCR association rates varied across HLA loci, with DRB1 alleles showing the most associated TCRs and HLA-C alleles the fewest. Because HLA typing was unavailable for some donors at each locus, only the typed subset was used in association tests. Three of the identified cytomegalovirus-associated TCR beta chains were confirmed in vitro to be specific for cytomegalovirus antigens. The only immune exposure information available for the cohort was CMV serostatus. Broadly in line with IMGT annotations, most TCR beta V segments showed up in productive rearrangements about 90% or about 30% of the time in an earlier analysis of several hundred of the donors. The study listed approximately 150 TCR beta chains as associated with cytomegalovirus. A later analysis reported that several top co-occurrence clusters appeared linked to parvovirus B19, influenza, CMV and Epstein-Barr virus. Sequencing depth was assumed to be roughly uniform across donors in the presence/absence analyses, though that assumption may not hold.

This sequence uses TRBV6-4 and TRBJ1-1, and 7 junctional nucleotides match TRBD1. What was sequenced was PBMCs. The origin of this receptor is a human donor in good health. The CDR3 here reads CASSKDRASTEAFF. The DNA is TGTGCCAGTAGTAAAGACAGGGCGAGCACTGAAGCTTTCTTT.